The 30 T cell receptor beta chains listed next were all sequenced from one sample in a study of PD-1 blockade in classical Hodgkin lymphoma. The protocol was immunoSEQ multiplex PCR, while the TCRdb copy is restricted to in-frame clones and leaves out a portion. The table records 25,000 to 35,000 clones, 94% of them present only once. The sample's time point: newly diagnosed, previously untreated cHL patient sample. Sequences were obtained from peripheral blood mononuclear cells (PBMCs). The receptors come from a human donor with classical Hodgkin lymphoma.

The chain couples TRBV19 to TRBJ2-7; D is uncertain. Trimming removed 4 bases from V and 3 bases from J, with 7 bases in between. This CDR3 has 12 residues. From germline, CDR1 is LNHDA and CDR2 SQIVND (reference sequence). The CDR3 DNA is TGTGCCAGTAGTAAGACACTCTACGAGCAGTACTTC. It encodes CASSKTLYEQYF.

The chain employs TRBV6-6 and TRBJ1-2; 8 bases agree with TRBD1. Germline V gene sequence: CDR1 MNHNY, CDR2 SVGAGI (reference sequence). Unmatched junction bases numbered 9, after V lost 6 bases and J lost 6 bases. This CDR3 has 14 amino acids. The CDR3 sequence: CASSRTGWSDGYTF. In DNA, the CDR3 is TGTGCCAGCAGCCGGACAGGGTGGTCAGATGGCTACACCTTC.

This chain joins TRBV27 and TRBJ2-1, with TRBD2 matching over 8 bases. The CDR3 totals 15 residues. V trimming: 5 bases; J trimming: 4 bases; junction bases outside the gene matches: 7. The V gene's germline CDR1 is MNHEY and CDR2 SMNVEV (reference sequence). DNA of the CDR3: TGTGCCAGCAGTGATACTAGCGGACAATACAATGAGCAGTTCTTC. It encodes CASSDTSGQYNEQFF.

This chain joins TRBV5-4 and TRBJ2-5; either TRBD1 or TRBD2 may fit D (5 bases each). V was clipped by 4 bases and J by 2 bases, with 9 bases between them. The CDR3 is made up of 13 amino acids. Looked up from germline, CDR1 is SGHNT and CDR2 is YYREEE (reference sequence). This CDR3 reads CASSPGPQETQYF. Written as DNA, the CDR3 is TGTGCCAGCAGCCCGGGACCTCAAGAGACCCAGTACTTC.

The rearrangement joins TRBV13 to TRBJ2-7; perhaps TRBD2 as D (6 bases). From germline, CDR1 is PRHDT and CDR2 FYEKMQ (reference sequence). V lost 4 bases to trimming and J lost 5 bases, with 12 bases between them. This CDR3 region has 13 residues. CDR3 nucleotide sequence: TGTGCCAGCAGCTGGGGGGAAATCCACGAGCAGTACTTC. Its protein product is CASSWGEIHEQYF.

The rearrangement joins TRBV30 to TRBJ1-1; TRBD1 matches at 7 bases. Germline trimming cut 1 base from V and 3 bases from J; bases unmatched to any gene: 8. The germline gives CDR1 GTSNPN, CDR2 SVGIG (reference sequence). There are 15 residues in the CDR3. Written as DNA, the CDR3 is TGTGCCTGGAGTGGTTTACAGGGGTGGTACACTGAAGCTTTCTTT. Its translation is CAWSGLQGWYTEAFF. Filled out from reference TRBV30 and TRBJ1-1, the complete variable domain reads SQTIHQWPATLVQPVGSPLSLECTVEGTSNPNLYWYRQAAGRGLQLLFYSVGIGQISSEVPQNLSASRPQDRQFILSSKKLLLSDSGFYLCAWSGLQGWYTEAFFGQGTRLTVV.

The rearrangement joins TRBV6-5 to TRBJ1-2; 10 bases line up with TRBD1. The CDR3 loop spans 13 amino acids. Germline V gives CDR1 MNHEY, CDR2 SVGAGI. V was clipped by 7 bases and J by 6 bases; unmatched bases: 5. For the CDR3, the DNA is TGTGCCAGCACCGGGACAGGGGATCATGGCTACACCTTC. This encodes CASTGTGDHGYTF.

The rearrangement uses TRBV7-9 and TRBJ2-7; 10 nucleotides align to TRBD1. Germline assignment: CDR1 SEHNR and CDR2 FQNEAQ (reference sequence). There are 13 residues in the CDR3. The junction had 0 bases not matched to a gene; V was cut back by 4 bases and J by 3 bases. DNA of the CDR3: TGTGCCAGCAGCTGGGACAGGGGCTACGAGCAGTACTTC. Translation: CASSWDRGYEQYF. Full variable domain (missing parts from reference TRBV7-9 and TRBJ2-7): DTGVSQNPRHKITKRGQNVTFRCDPISEHNRLYWYRQTLGQGPEFLTYFQNEAQLEKSRLLSDRFSAERPKGSFSTLEIQRTEQGDSAMYLCASSWDRGYEQYFGPGTRLTVT.

The genes are TRBV19 and TRBJ1-5; 7 positions match TRBD1. The junction had 8 bases not matched to a gene; V was cut back by 9 bases and J by 3 bases. The CDR3 contains 14 residues. Per germline, CDR1 LNHDA and CDR2 SQIVND (reference sequence). The CDR3 nucleotides read TGTGCCAGCGATCCGGGACAGTACAATCAGCCCCAGCATTTT. The encoded protein is CASDPGQYNQPQHF.

V is TRBV7-2 and J is TRBJ2-5, with 14 bases lining up with TRBD2. The CDR3 is 16 residues long. J lost 4 bases, V lost 5 bases, and 6 bases had no gene match. Germline V gene sequence: CDR1 SGHTA, CDR2 FQGNSA. The chain's CDR3 is CASSRGLAGGIETQYF. In DNA, the CDR3 is TGTGCCAGCAGCAGAGGACTAGCGGGGGGAATAGAGACCCAGTACTTC.

V gene TRBV5-4 combines with J gene TRBJ2-2; D not resolved. V lost 0 bases to trimming and J lost 5 bases, with 11 bases between them. The CDR3 runs to 15 residues. CDR1 SGHNT and CDR2 YYREEE come from the germline V gene (reference sequence). DNA for the CDR3: TGTGCCAGCAGCTTGGCCCTAGGGATTACCGGGGAGCTGTTTTTT. It codes for CASSLALGITGELFF.

The rearrangement uses TRBV5-1 and TRBJ2-1; 8 nucleotides agree with TRBD1. CDR1 and CDR2 from the germline V gene are SGHRS and YFSETQ. The CDR3 runs 16 residues. V dropped 6 bases and J dropped 9; count of bases not matched to a gene: 17. CDR3 sequence (DNA): TGCGCCAGCAATCTATTCTCAGGGGGCCTAGACAGTGAGCAGTTCTTC. Translating it yields CASNLFSGGLDSEQFF.

V gene TRBV7-9 combines with J gene TRBJ2-5; TRBD2 is a possible D gene (5 bases). The V end lost 1 base, the J end lost 1 base, and 10 bases lay between the germline ends. CDR3 length equals 15 residues. Germline values: CDR1 SEHNR, CDR2 FQNEAQ (reference sequence). The DNA of the CDR3 is TGTGCCAGCAGCTTAGTAATAGCGAGCCAAGAGACCCAGTACTTC. Translation: CASSLVIASQETQYF.

The J gene is TRBJ1-1, the V gene TRBV15; TRBD1 matches at 7 bases. V lost 4 bases to trimming and J lost 6 bases; unmatched junction nucleotides: 8. CDR3 length: 14 residues. The V gene's germline CDR1 is LNHNV and CDR2 YYDKDF (reference sequence). The CDR3 bases are TGTGCCACCAGCACCCACAGGGGTAGCGCTGAAGCTTTCTTT. Its protein product is CATSTHRGSAEAFF.

This clone was seen just once. The V and J genes are TRBV5-1 and TRBJ1-1; 9 nucleotides align to TRBD1. CDR1 is SGHRS and CDR2 is YFSETQ in the germline V gene. Trimming took 4 bases from V and 4 from J; bases not matched to a gene: 2. This CDR3 has 13 residues. CDR3 residues: CASSETGGTEAFF. The CDR3 DNA is TGCGCCAGCAGCGAGACAGGGGGCACTGAAGCTTTCTTT.

V gene TRBV18 combines with J gene TRBJ2-1; 11 bases fit TRBD2. The CDR3 is made up of 16 amino acids. Germline V gene sequence: CDR1 KGHSH, CDR2 LQKENI. The V segment lost 3 bases and the J segment 10 bases; nucleotides outside the gene matches: 11. CDR3 amino acids: CASSPLAGGLYEEQFF. The CDR3 nucleotides read TGTGCCAGCTCACCGTTAGCGGGGGGGCTATACGAGGAGCAGTTCTTC.

V and J are TRBV5-1 and TRBJ1-6, with 12 bases matching TRBD1. Germline V gives CDR1 SGHRS, CDR2 YFSETQ. CDR3 size: 17 residues. V was pared by 5 bases and J by 10 bases, with 13 bases of the junction left unmatched. For the CDR3, the DNA is TGCGCCAGCAGGGAGTTCGGGACAGGGGGCTCTCAGTCACCCCTCCACTTT. Translating it yields CASREFGTGGSQSPLHF.

The CDR3 DNA follows: TGTGCTTCAAGCCGGGGAGATACGCAGTATTTT. It translates to CASSRGDTQYF. The chain links TRBV30 to TRBJ2-3, with D tentatively TRBD2 (5 bases). CDR3 length equals 11 residues. CDR1 and CDR2 (germline): GTSNPN, SVGIG (reference sequence).

The chain couples TRBV18 to TRBJ2-7; TRBD2 matches at 8 bases. V lost 3 bases and J lost 0; bases outside the gene matches: 1. The CDR3 covers 14 residues. Germline V CDR1 and CDR2: KGHSH, LQKENI. CDR3 nucleotide sequence: TGTGCCAGCTCACCCGGGGGGGCCTCCTACGAGCAGTACTTC. Translation gives CASSPGGASYEQYF.

The chain links TRBV5-1 to TRBJ1-4; no definite D call. The CDR3 is 14 residues long. Trimming left V 2 bases short and J 4 bases short, with 9 bases between. In germline, CDR1 is SGHRS, CDR2 YFSETQ. CDR3 amino acids: CASSFMTDNEKLFF. In DNA, the CDR3 is TGCGCCAGCAGCTTTATGACTGATAATGAAAAACTGTTTTTT.

V usage is TRBV7-9 and J usage is TRBJ2-5; 14 positions match TRBD2. CDR1 and CDR2 from the germline V gene are SEHNR and FQNEAQ (reference sequence). The junction had 6 bases not matched to a gene; V was cut back by 4 bases and J by 5 bases. The CDR3 runs to 16 residues. CDR3 DNA sequence: TGTGCCAGCAGCTCGACTAGCGGGAGGGCCGCGGAGACCCAGTACTTC. Translated, it gives CASSSTSGRAAETQYF.

This chain links TRBV4-3 with TRBJ2-2; D unclear. Germline V CDR1 and CDR2: LGHNA, YSLEER. This CDR3 region has 14 residues. V was pared by 1 base and J by 3 bases, with 6 bases between. The DNA of the CDR3 is TGCGCCAGCAGCCAAGTCGTCGACACCGGGGAGCTGTTTTTT. Protein sequence: CASSQVVDTGELFF.

V gene TRBV27 combines with J gene TRBJ1-4, with TRBD1 as a possible D gene (5 bases). The CDR3 is made up of 14 amino acids. Germline CDR1 reads MNHEY; CDR2 reads SMNVEV (reference sequence). V lost 2 bases and J 7 bases, leaving 11 bases between the germline ends. Here the CDR3 reads CASSLEMGGEKLFF. CDR3 DNA sequence: TGTGCCAGCAGTTTAGAGATGGGGGGTGAAAAACTGTTTTTT.

This clone was recorded once. The chain joins TRBV7-9 to TRBJ1-2; a possible D gene is TRBD1 (6 bases). Trimming removed 1 base at V and 9 bases at J, with 12 bases between. Germline CDR1 SEHNR, CDR2 FQNEAQ (reference sequence). The CDR3 is made up of 13 amino acids. The CDR3 DNA is TGTGCCAGCAGCTTAGTAGGGGGACGTAGCTACACCTTC. Its translation is CASSLVGGRSYTF. The variable domain in full, completed from reference TRBV7-9 and TRBJ1-2, reads DTGVSQNPRHKITKRGQNVTFRCDPISEHNRLYWYRQTLGQGPEFLTYFQNEAQLEKSRLLSDRFSAERPKGSFSTLEIQRTEQGDSAMYLCASSLVGGRSYTFGSGTRLTVV.

This clone was found once. The chain carries TRBV10-3 and TRBJ2-3; D gene unclear. The CDR3 sequence is 15 residues long. V lost 6 bases and J 0 bases, leaving 13 bases between the germline ends. CDR1 and CDR2 from the germline V gene are ENHRY and SYGVKD. CDR3 nucleotides: TGTGCCATCAGAGTAACAGAACTTAGCACAGATACGCAGTATTTT. It is translated as CAIRVTELSTDTQYF.

About this clone itself: Other DNA sequences in the same sample also yield this CDR3. V is TRBV5-1 and J is TRBJ2-1; D gene unclear. The CDR3 has 13 residues. Trimming stripped 0 bases from V and 5 bases from J, with 6 bases between. The germline gives CDR1 SGHRS, CDR2 YFSETQ. CDR3 in DNA: TGCGCCAGCAGCTTGGCAGGAAACAATGAGCAGTTCTTC. Translated, it gives CASSLAGNNEQFF.

The chain uses TRBV28 and TRBJ1-2, with D maybe TRBD1 (5 bases). CDR1 is MDHEN, CDR2 SYDVKM, per germline. Trimming stripped 6 bases from V and 7 bases from J, with 9 bases between. The CDR3 has 11 residues. CDR3 coding DNA: TGTGCCAGCAGGGGGCGGGTTGGCTACACCTTC. It yields the protein CASRGRVGYTF.

This chain connects TRBV6-6 to TRBJ2-7, with D unclear. V was pared by 0 bases and J by 0 bases, with 9 bases between. Germline V gives CDR1 MNHNY, CDR2 SVGAGI (reference sequence). The CDR3 is 15 amino acids. In DNA form, the CDR3 reads TGTGCCAGCAGTTACTCCGGCATTAGCTCCTACGAGCAGTACTTC. Amino acid sequence: CASSYSGISSYEQYF.

The rearrangement links TRBV7-2 to TRBJ2-5; weak D call: TRBD1 (5 bases). The V and J ends lost 5 bases and 5 bases respectively, with 18 bases between them. Germline V gene data show CDR1 as SGHTA and CDR2 as FQGNSA. The length of the CDR3 is 15 residues. Written as DNA, the CDR3 is TGTGCCAGCAGCCAGGGCCCCCCCATGGGCGAGACCCAGTACTTC. Translating it yields CASSQGPPMGETQYF. Looking up the rest from reference TRBV7-2 and TRBJ2-5 gives the full variable domain: GAGVSQSPSNKVTEKGKDVELRCDPISGHTALYWYRQSLGQGLEFLIYFQGNSAPDKSGLPSDRFSAERTGGSVSTLTIQRTQQEDSAVYLCASSQGPPMGETQYFGPGTRLLVL.

The rearrangement links TRBV18 to TRBJ1-2; 10 nucleotides line up with TRBD1. Germline assignment: CDR1 KGHSH and CDR2 LQKENI. This CDR3 contains 14 residues. The trim removed 6 bases at V and 4 bases at J, leaving 5 bases unmatched. The CDR3 loop reads CASSSGTGVYGYTF. CDR3 nucleotides: TGTGCCAGCTCTTCCGGGACAGGGGTCTATGGCTACACCTTC.